This passage covers 5 T cell receptor beta chains from one sample sequenced in a study of cytomegalovirus exposure and HLA in healthy donors. PCR was performed using 60 Vbeta and 13 Jbeta primers. Sequenced by immunoSEQ multiplex PCR; TCRdb stores in-frame clones only, minus some. The repertoire consists of approximately 160,000 clones, with around four fifths occurring once and the leading ten covering about 1.9%. Sequences were obtained from PBMCs. The receptors come from a woman between 18 and 29 years old in good health and CMV-seronegative.

The chain employs TRBV2 and TRBJ2-1; a possible D gene is TRBD2 (7 bases). Germline lookup yields CDR1 SNHLY and CDR2 FYNNEI. The V gene lost 8 bases and the J gene lost 4 bases, with 21 bases spanning the gap. The CDR3 spans 16 residues. CDR3 loop: CASRGGAGALYNEQFF. The CDR3 coding sequence is TGTGCCAGCCGGGGAGGGGCGGGGGCCCTATACAATGAGCAGTTCTTC.

The chain couples TRBV4-1 to TRBJ2-7, with D uncertain. Per the germline V gene, CDR1 is MGHRA and CDR2 is YSYEKL. Trimming shortened V by 5 bases and J by 3 bases, and 29 bases separated the two germline ends. There are 19 residues in the CDR3. The CDR3 loop reads CASSVFPQSSSMSGYEQYF. CDR3 DNA: TGCGCCAGCAGCGTCTTCCCCCAAAGCTCAAGTATGTCCGGCTACGAGCAGTACTTC.

The J gene is TRBJ1-2, the V gene TRBV4-2; 7 positions agree with TRBD1. Germline V gene lookup returns CDR1 LGHNA and CDR2 YNFKEQ. V lost 3 bases and J lost 3; bases outside the gene matches: 13. The CDR3 extends over 17 amino acids. The CDR3 spells CASSQSLGTAKDYGYTF. For the CDR3, the DNA is TGTGCCAGCAGCCAGTCCCTTGGGACAGCCAAGGACTATGGCTACACCTTC.

DNA for the CDR3: TGTGCCAGCAGTTATACAGGGTTGCCTGAGCAGTACTTC. Encoded protein: CASSYTGLPEQYF. The J gene is TRBJ2-7, the V gene TRBV28; D may be TRBD1 (6 bases). The CDR3 is 13 residues long. Germline CDR1 and CDR2: MDHEN and SYDVKM. The V end lost 4 bases, the J end lost 7 bases, and 14 bases lay between the germline ends. Full variable domain (remainder filled in from reference TRBV28 and TRBJ2-7): DVKVTQSSRYLVKRTGEKVFLECVQDMDHENMFWYRQDPGLGLRLIYFSYDVKMKEKGDIPEGYSVSREKKERFSLILESASTNQTSMYLCASSYTGLPEQYFGPGTRLTVT.

The chain links TRBV5-1 to TRBJ2-5, with TRBD1 as a possible D gene (6 bases). The DNA end favors TRBJ2-7, so the J call may be wrong. Germline V gives CDR1 SGHRS, CDR2 YFSETQ. The CDR3 extends over 14 amino acids. This CDR3 reads CASSWTDSSYEQYF. CDR3 sequence (DNA): TGCGCCAGCAGCTGGACAGATAGCTCCTACGAGCAGTACTTC.